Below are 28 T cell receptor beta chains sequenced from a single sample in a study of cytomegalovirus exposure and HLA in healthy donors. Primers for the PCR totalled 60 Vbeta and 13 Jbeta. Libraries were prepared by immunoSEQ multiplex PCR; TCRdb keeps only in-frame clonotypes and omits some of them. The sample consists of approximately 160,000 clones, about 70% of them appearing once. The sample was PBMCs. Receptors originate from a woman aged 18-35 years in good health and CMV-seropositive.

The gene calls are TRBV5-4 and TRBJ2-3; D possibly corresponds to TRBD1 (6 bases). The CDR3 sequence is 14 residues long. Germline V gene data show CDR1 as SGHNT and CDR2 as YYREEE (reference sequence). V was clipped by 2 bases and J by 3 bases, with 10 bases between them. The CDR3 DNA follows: TGTGCCAGCAGCTTAAACAGGGAAACAGATACGCAGTATTTT. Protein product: CASSLNRETDTQYF.

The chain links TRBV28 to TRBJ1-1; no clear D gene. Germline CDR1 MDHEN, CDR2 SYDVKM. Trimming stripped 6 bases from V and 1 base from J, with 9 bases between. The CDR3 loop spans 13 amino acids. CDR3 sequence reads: CASRSHPNTEAFF. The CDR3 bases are TGTGCCAGCAGGAGTCACCCGAACACTGAAGCTTTCTTT. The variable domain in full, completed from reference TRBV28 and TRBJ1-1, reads DVKVTQSSRYLVKRTGEKVFLECVQDMDHENMFWYRQDPGLGLRLIYFSYDVKMKEKGDIPEGYSVSREKKERFSLILESASTNQTSMYLCASRSHPNTEAFFGQGTRLTVV.

Here the CDR3 reads CASSSTSGRVNEQFF. The DNA of the CDR3 is TGCGCCAGCAGCTCGACTAGCGGGAGAGTCAATGAGCAGTTCTTC. The rearrangement uses TRBV5-1 and TRBJ2-1; 12 nucleotides match TRBD2. The CDR3 is made up of 15 amino acids. CDR1 is SGHRS, CDR2 YFSETQ, per germline. The V gene end was trimmed by 3 bases and the J gene end by 6 bases; junction bases not matched to a gene: 4.

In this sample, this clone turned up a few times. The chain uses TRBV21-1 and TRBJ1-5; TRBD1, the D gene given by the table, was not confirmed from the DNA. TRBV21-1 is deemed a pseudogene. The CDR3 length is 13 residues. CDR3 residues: CASRVQVSQPQHF. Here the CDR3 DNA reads TGTGCCAGCAGAGTACAGGTAAGTCAGCCCCAGCATTTT.

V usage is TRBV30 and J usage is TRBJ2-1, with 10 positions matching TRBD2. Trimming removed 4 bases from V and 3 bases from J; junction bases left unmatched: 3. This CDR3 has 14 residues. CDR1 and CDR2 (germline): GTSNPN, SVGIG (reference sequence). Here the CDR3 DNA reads TGTGCCTGGACTAGCGGGAGTTTCTACAATGAGCAGTTCTTC. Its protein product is CAWTSGSFYNEQFF. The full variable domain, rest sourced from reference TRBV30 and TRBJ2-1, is SQTIHQWPATLVQPVGSPLSLECTVEGTSNPNLYWYRQAAGRGLQLLFYSVGIGQISSEVPQNLSASRPQDRQFILSSKKLLLSDSGFYLCAWTSGSFYNEQFFGPGTRLTVL.

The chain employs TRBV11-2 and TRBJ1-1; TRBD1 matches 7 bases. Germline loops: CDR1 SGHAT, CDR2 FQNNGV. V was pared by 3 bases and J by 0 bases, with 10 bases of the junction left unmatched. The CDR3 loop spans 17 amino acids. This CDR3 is CASSFRGGIRVNTEAFF. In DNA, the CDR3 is TGTGCCAGCAGCTTCCGAGGGGGCATTCGGGTGAACACTGAAGCTTTCTTT.

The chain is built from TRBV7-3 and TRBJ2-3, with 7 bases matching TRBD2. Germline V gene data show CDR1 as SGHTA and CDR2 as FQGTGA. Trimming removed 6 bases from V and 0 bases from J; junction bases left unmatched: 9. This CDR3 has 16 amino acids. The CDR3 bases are TGTGCCAGCAGTGAGGGAGCGGGGCTCAGCACAGATACGCAGTATTTT. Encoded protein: CASSEGAGLSTDTQYF.

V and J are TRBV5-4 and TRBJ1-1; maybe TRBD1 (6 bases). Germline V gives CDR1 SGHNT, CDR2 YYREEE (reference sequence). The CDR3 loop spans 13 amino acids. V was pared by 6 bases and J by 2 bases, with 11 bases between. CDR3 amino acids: CASTQGPNTEAFF. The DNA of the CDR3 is TGTGCCAGCACTCAGGGGCCTAACACTGAAGCTTTCTTT. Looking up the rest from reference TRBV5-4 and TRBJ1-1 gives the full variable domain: ETGVTQSPTHLIKTRGQQVTLRCSSQSGHNTVSWYQQALGQGPQFIFQYYREEENGRGNFPPRFSGLQFPNYSSELNVNALELDDSALYLCASTQGPNTEAFFGQGTRLTVV.

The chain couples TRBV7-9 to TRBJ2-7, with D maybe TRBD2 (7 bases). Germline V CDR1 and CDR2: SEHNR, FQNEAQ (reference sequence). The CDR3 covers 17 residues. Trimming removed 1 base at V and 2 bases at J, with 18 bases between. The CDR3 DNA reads TGTGCCAGCAGCTTAGGGTCGTCCGGGGGGCTCACCTACGAGCAGTACTTC. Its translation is CASSLGSSGGLTYEQYF.

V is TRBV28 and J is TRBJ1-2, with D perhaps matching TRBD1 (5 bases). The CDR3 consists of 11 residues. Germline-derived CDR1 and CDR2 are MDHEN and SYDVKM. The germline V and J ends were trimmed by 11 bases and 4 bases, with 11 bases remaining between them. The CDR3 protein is CAVGAGYGYTF. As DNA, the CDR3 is TGTGCCGTAGGGGCTGGCTATGGCTACACCTTC.

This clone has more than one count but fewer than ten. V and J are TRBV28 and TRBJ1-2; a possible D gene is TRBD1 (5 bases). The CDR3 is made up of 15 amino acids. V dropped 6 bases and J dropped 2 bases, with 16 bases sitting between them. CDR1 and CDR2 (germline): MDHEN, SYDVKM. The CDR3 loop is CASSPPLGLNYGYTF. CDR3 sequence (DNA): TGTGCCAGCAGCCCCCCTCTGGGGCTAAACTATGGCTACACCTTC.

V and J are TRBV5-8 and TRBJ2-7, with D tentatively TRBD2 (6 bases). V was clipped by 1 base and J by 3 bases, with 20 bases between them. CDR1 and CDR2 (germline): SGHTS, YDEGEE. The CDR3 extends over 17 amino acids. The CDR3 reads CASSLYRDSLTSYEQYF. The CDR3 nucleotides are TGTGCCAGCAGCTTGTACCGGGACTCTTTAACTAGCTACGAGCAGTACTTC.

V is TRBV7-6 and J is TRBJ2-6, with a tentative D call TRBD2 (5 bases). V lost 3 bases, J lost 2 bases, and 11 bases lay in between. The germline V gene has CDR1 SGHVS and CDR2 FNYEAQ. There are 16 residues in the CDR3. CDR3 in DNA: TGTGCCAGCAGCTTCGCTGAGACTACTGGGGCCAACGTCCTGACTTTC. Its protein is CASSFAETTGANVLTF.

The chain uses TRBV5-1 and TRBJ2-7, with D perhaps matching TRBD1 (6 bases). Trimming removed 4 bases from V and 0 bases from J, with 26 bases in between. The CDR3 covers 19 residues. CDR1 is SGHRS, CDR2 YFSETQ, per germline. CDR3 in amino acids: CASSGGLARGGKSSYEQYF. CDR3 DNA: TGCGCCAGCAGCGGGGGCCTAGCCAGAGGAGGCAAGAGCTCCTACGAGCAGTACTTC.

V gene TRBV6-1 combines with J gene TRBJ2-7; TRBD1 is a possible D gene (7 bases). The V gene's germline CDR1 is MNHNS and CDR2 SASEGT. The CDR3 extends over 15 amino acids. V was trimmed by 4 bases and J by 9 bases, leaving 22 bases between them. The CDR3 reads CASSGGDRLSQGQYF. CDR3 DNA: TGTGCCAGCAGTGGGGGGGACAGACTCTCACAGGGGCAGTACTTC.

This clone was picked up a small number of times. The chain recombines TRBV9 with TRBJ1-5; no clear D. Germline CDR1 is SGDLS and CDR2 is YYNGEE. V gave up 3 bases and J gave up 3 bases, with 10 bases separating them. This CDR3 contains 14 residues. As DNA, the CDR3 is TGTGCCAGCAGCGGAGAGGGATACAATCAGCCCCAGCATTTT. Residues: CASSGEGYNQPQHF.

CDR3 sequence (DNA): TGCGCCAGCAGCCAAGATGGGTCGGCAGGGGGCAATCAGCCCCAGCATTTT. Translating it yields CASSQDGSAGGNQPQHF. V usage is TRBV4-1 and J usage is TRBJ1-5, with TRBD1 as a possible D gene (6 bases). V gave up 0 bases and J gave up 2 bases, with 14 bases separating them. Per germline, CDR1 MGHRA and CDR2 YSYEKL. This CDR3 has 17 amino acids.

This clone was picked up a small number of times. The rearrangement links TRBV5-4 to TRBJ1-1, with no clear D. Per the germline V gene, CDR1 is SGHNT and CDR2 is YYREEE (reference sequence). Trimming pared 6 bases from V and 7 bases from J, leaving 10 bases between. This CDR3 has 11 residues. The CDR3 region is CASTMADEAFF. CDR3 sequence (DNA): TGTGCCAGCACGATGGCGGATGAAGCTTTCTTT.

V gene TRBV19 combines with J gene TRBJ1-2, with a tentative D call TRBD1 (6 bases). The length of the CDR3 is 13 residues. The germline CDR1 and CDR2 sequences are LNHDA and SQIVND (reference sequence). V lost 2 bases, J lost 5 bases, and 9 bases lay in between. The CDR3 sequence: CASSIRQGYGYTF. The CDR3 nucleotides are TGTGCCAGTAGTATACGGCAGGGGTATGGCTACACCTTC.

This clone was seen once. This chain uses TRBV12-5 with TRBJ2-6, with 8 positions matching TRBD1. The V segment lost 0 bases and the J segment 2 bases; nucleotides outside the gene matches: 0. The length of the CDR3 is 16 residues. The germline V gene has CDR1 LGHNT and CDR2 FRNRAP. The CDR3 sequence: CASGLVQGAGANVLTF. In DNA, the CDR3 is TGTGCTAGTGGTTTGGTACAGGGGGCTGGGGCCAACGTCCTGACTTTC.

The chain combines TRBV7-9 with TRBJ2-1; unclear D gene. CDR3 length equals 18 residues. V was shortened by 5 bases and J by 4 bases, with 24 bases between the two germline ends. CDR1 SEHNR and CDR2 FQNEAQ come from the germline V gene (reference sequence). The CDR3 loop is CASSSPLKPASGYNEQFF. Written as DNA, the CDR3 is TGTGCCAGCAGCAGCCCCCTAAAGCCAGCGAGTGGATACAATGAGCAGTTCTTC.

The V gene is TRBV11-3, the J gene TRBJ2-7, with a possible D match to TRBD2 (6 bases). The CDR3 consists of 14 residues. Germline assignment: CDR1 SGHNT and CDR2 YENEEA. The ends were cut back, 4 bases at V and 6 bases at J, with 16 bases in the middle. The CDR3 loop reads CASSSRLQAGEQYF. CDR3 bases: TGTGCCAGCAGCTCCCGACTTCAAGCGGGCGAGCAGTACTTC.

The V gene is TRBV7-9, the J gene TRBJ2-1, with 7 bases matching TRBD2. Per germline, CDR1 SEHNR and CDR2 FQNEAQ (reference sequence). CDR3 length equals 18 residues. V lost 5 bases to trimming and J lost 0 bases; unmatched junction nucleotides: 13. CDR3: CASSPGIVAGDSYNEQFF. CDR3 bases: TGTGCCAGCAGCCCTGGCATAGTAGCGGGCGACTCCTACAATGAGCAGTTCTTC.

Written as DNA, the CDR3 is TGTGCCAGCAGCCCCAAGGGACAGGAAAATTCACCCCTCCACTTT. The encoded protein is CASSPKGQENSPLHF. The chain employs TRBV9 and TRBJ1-6, with 8 bases identical to TRBD1. Germline V gene data show CDR1 as SGDLS and CDR2 as YYNGEE. After removal of 4 bases from V and 7 bases from J, the junction contained 7 bases not matched to a gene. The CDR3 runs to 15 residues. The full variable domain, rest sourced from reference TRBV9 and TRBJ1-6, is DSGVTQTPKHLITATGQRVTLRCSPRSGDLSVYWYQQSLDQGLQFLIQYYNGEERAKGNILERFSAQQFPDLHSELNLSSLELGDSALYFCASSPKGQENSPLHFGNGTRLTVT.

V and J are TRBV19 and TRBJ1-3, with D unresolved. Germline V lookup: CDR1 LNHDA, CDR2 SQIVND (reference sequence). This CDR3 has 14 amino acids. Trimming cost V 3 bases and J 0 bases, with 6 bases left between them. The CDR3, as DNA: TGTGCCAGTAGTATCGGGAGCTCTGGAAACACCATATATTTT. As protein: CASSIGSSGNTIYF. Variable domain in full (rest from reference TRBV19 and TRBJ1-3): DGGITQSPKYLFRKEGQNVTLSCEQNLNHDAMYWYRQDPGQGLRLIYYSQIVNDFQKGDIAEGYSVSREKKESFPLTVTSAQKNPTAFYLCASSIGSSGNTIYFGEGSWLTVV.

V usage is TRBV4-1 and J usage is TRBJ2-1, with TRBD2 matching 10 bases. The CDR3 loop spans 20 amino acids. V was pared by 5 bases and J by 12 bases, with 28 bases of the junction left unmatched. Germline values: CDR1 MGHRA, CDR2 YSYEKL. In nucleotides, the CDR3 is TGCGCCAGCAGCTCATCGAAGTTGGCAGCGGGAGGGCCCATTAAAGATACGCAGTTCTTC. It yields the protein CASSSSKLAAGGPIKDTQFF.

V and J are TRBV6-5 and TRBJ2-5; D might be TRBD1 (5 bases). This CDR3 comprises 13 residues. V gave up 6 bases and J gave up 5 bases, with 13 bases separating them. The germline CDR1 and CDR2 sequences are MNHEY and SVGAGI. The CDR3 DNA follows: TGTGCCAGCAGGCTACAGGTTTCGGAGACCCAGTACTTC. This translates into CASRLQVSETQYF.

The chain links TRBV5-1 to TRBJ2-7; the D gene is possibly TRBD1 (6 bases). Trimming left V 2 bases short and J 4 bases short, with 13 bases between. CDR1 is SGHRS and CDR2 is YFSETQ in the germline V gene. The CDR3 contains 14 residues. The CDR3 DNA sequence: TGCGCCAGCAGCTTCTCGACAGGCGCGTACGAGCAGTACTTC. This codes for CASSFSTGAYEQYF.